The 2 T cell receptor beta chains given below trace back to one sample, sequenced in a study of T-cell memory formation after mild COVID-19. TCRdb called the 5' RACE reads again in MiXCR, with one record for every CDR3 protein. The sample lists 470,000 or so distinct CDR3 sequences, approximately 20% occurring once. Sequencing used PBMCs or a T cell subset sorted from them (not recorded which). These receptors originate from an adult woman who had mild COVID-19 (a few samples of this study predate the infection). Cell type and time point are not known.

The chain employs TRBV5-1 and TRBJ2-5; TRBD2 is a possible D gene (5 bases). Per the germline V gene, CDR1 is SGHRS and CDR2 is YFSETQ. This CDR3 has 13 amino acids. The V and J ends lost 5 bases and 3 bases respectively, with 11 bases between them. CDR3 amino acids: CASSHPGEETQYF. The CDR3 DNA reads as TGCGCCAGCAGTCACCCCGGGGAAGAGACCCAGTACTTC.

This clonotype occurred a few times. The V and J genes are TRBV4-1 and TRBJ2-5, with D possibly TRBD2 on 6 matching bases. Germline CDR1 and CDR2: MGHRA and YSYEKL. Trimming left V 4 bases short and J 2 bases short, with 14 bases between. This CDR3 comprises 15 residues. The CDR3 loop reads CASSRGDGSQETQYF. CDR3 DNA sequence: TGCGCCAGCAGCCGAGGCGACGGGAGTCAAGAGACCCAGTACTTC.